Sequencing of this T cell receptor (beta chain) was carried out in a study of identical twins. Unique molecular identifiers were present on the cDNA, which also gained a universal primer site by template switching. TCRdb reprocessed the 5' RACE reads via MiXCR and lists one record per CDR3 protein. The sample consists of 100,000 to 110,000 distinct CDR3 sequences, roughly 6% of them appearing once. The CDR3 has 16 amino acids. From germline, CDR1 is KGHDR and CDR2 SFDVKD. Trimming left V 3 bases short and J 1 base short, with 14 bases between. This receptor was obtained from a woman in her forties or fifties in good health. The chain has TRBV24-1 and TRBJ2-5, with D possibly TRBD1 on 6 matching bases. Sequenced sample: memory T cells sorted from blood. The CDR3 loop is CATSDTRDTRQETQYF. The CDR3 region has the DNA TGTGCCACCAGTGATACCCGGGACACTCGCCAAGAGACCCAGTACTTC.